These T cell receptor beta chains were read from a single sample in a study of CD8 T cells in ankylosing spondylitis. TCRdb re-called the 5' RACE reads through MiXCR, storing one row per CDR3 protein. The sample yields 130,000 or so distinct CDR3 sequences, more than 6.5% seen once. Sequencing input: blood, either unsorted or a sorted T cell fraction (not recorded which). The source of these receptors is a male donor with ankylosing spondylitis or in good health (not recorded which). Both conserved end residues are trimmed from each CDR3.

CDR3 protein: ASSLSGQGAWAGELF
CDR3 length: 15
J gene: TRBJ2-2
V gene: TRBV5-1

CDR3 protein: SAGTSGPSTDTQY
CDR3 length: 13
J gene: TRBJ2-3
V gene: TRBV20-1

CDR3 protein: ASSREAWSTEAF
CDR3 length: 12
J gene: TRBJ1-1
V gene: TRBV5-1

CDR3 protein: ASIPEGQAYGYT
CDR3 length: 12
J gene: TRBJ1-2
V gene: TRBV6-1

CDR3 protein: SVAPRTGTNEKLF
CDR3 length: 13
J gene: TRBJ1-4
V gene: TRBV29-1

CDR3 protein: ATSKDRVHVLT
CDR3 length: 11
J gene: TRBJ2-6
V gene: TRBV15

CDR3 protein: ASSSFPHEQF
CDR3 length: 10
J gene: TRBJ2-1
V gene: TRBV28

CDR3 protein: SARTGANYEQY
CDR3 length: 11
J gene: TRBJ2-7
V gene: TRBV20-1

CDR3 protein: ASSVAGLAAKETQY
CDR3 length: 14
J gene: TRBJ2-5
V gene: TRBV9

CDR3 protein: SVSGSSYEQY
CDR3 length: 10
J gene: TRBJ2-7
V gene: TRBV29-1

CDR3 protein: ASRPQGAEDIQY
CDR3 length: 12
J gene: TRBJ2-4
V gene: TRBV12-3/TRBV12-4

CDR3 protein: AISETPGGQPQH
CDR3 length: 12
J gene: TRBJ1-5
V gene: TRBV10-3

CDR3 protein: ASSSIADGELF
CDR3 length: 11
J gene: TRBJ2-2
V gene: TRBV28

CDR3 protein: ASSFEGSNQPQH
CDR3 length: 12
J gene: TRBJ1-5
V gene: TRBV5-1

CDR3 protein: ASNLQGKDTEAF
CDR3 length: 12
J gene: TRBJ1-1
V gene: TRBV2

CDR3 protein: ASRRDTNQPQH
CDR3 length: 11
J gene: TRBJ1-5
V gene: TRBV5-1

CDR3 protein: ASSQDLTGFANTGELF
CDR3 length: 16
J gene: TRBJ2-2
V gene: TRBV4-2

CDR3 protein: ASKIRGDKQETQY
CDR3 length: 13
J gene: TRBJ2-5
V gene: TRBV11-1

CDR3 protein: ASSPTGGAADNEQF
CDR3 length: 14
J gene: TRBJ2-1
V gene: TRBV5-1

CDR3 protein: ASSQDGGEPQY
CDR3 length: 11
J gene: TRBJ2-5
V gene: TRBV3-1

CDR3 protein: ASSETTGTNYGYT
CDR3 length: 13
J gene: TRBJ1-2
V gene: TRBV6-1

CDR3 protein: ASSMGREETQY
CDR3 length: 11
J gene: TRBJ2-5
V gene: TRBV19

CDR3 protein: ASSIGTNEQF
CDR3 length: 10
J gene: TRBJ2-1
V gene: TRBV2

CDR3 protein: SARWTTSSDTQY
CDR3 length: 12
J gene: TRBJ2-3
V gene: TRBV20-1

CDR3 protein: ATSLTGAYEQY
CDR3 length: 11
J gene: TRBJ2-7
V gene: TRBV15

CDR3 protein: ASSRRSGDTEAF
CDR3 length: 12
J gene: TRBJ1-1
V gene: TRBV7-3

CDR3 protein: ASSQDLSQGAYEQY
CDR3 length: 14
J gene: TRBJ2-7
V gene: TRBV14

CDR3 protein: SAHRKDTQY
CDR3 length: 9
J gene: TRBJ2-3
V gene: TRBV20-1

CDR3 protein: ASVSVSGANVLT
CDR3 length: 12
J gene: TRBJ2-6
V gene: TRBV12-3/TRBV12-4

CDR3 protein: SARQPSVSSYEQY
CDR3 length: 13
J gene: TRBJ2-7
V gene: TRBV20-1

CDR3 protein: ASSPDRGEYNEQF
CDR3 length: 13
J gene: TRBJ2-1
V gene: TRBV12-3/TRBV12-4

CDR3 protein: ATSAPRDKRNQPQH
CDR3 length: 14
J gene: TRBJ1-5
V gene: TRBV15

CDR3 protein: ASSLVAGGRTDTQY
CDR3 length: 14
J gene: TRBJ2-3
V gene: TRBV7-6

CDR3 protein: SARPGTGTGELF
CDR3 length: 12
J gene: TRBJ2-2
V gene: TRBV20-1

CDR3 protein: SVAGTTYEQY
CDR3 length: 10
J gene: TRBJ2-7
V gene: TRBV29-1

CDR3 protein: ASSPRQLQETQY
CDR3 length: 12
J gene: TRBJ2-5
V gene: TRBV7-8

CDR3 protein: ASSGRDSEAKNIQY
CDR3 length: 14
J gene: TRBJ2-4
V gene: TRBV11-2